This TCR beta chain was retrieved from a study of CD8+ T cells in alopecia areata. RNA was extracted and reverse transcribed into cDNA as the sequencing template. The method was immunoSEQ multiplex PCR; TCRdb's version includes in-frame clones alone and lacks a portion of them. The sample contains around 200,000 clones, around 60% of which appear only once. The sample's treatment: oral pan-JAK inhibitor, 5-10 mg twice daily. This clone occurred a few times. The CDR3 runs 16 residues. The junction had 5 bases not matched to a gene; V was cut back by 1 base and J by 4 bases. The V gene's germline CDR1 is SGHRS and CDR2 YFSETQ.

This TCR derives from a human donor with alopecia areata. J is TRBJ2-2 and V is TRBV5-1; 9 bases are a match to TRBD2. This specimen consisted of CD4+ T cells sorted from blood, obtained at week 4, from a patient treated with tofacitinib. CDR3 in DNA: TGCGCCAGCAGCTTGATAGCGGGAGAGGGCACCGGGGAGCTGTTTTTT. The encoded protein is CASSLIAGEGTGELFF.